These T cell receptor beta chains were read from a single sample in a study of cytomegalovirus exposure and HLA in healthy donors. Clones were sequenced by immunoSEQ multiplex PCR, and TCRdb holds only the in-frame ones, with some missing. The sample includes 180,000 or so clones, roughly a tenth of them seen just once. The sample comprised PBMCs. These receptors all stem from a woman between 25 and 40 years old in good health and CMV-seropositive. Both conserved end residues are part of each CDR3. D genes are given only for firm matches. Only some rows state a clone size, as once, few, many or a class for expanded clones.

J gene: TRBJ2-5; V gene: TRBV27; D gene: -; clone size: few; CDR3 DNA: TGTGCCAGCAGTCCCTTGACAGTGGGGAAGACCCAGTACTTC; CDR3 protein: CASSPLTVGKTQYF
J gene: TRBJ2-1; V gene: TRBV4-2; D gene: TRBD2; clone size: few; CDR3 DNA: TGTGCCAGCAGCCAAGCGGCTCTAGCGGGGAGCTCCTACAATGAGCAGTTCTTC; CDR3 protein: CASSQAALAGSSYNEQFF
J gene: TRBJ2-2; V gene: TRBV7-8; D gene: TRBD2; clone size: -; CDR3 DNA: TGTGCCGGCCGGACTAGCGTGAACACCGGGGAGCTGTTTTTT; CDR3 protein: CAGRTSVNTGELFF
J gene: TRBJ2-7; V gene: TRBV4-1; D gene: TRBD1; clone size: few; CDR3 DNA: TGCGCCAGCAGCCAAGTCGGGACAGGCCACGAGCAGTACTTC; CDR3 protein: CASSQVGTGHEQYF
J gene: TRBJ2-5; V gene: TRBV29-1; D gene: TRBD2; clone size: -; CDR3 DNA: TGCAGCGTTGCCCCCCGGGAGGGATGGAAGACCCAGTACTTC; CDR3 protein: CSVAPREGWKTQYF
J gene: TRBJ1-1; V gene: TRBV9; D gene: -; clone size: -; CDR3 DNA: TGTGCCAGCAGCCCCACTTCATCTCGGACAGCCCGGGCTTTCTTT; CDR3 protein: CASSPTSSRTARAFF
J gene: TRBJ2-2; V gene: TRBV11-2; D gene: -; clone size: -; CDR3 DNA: TGTGCCAGCAGCTTACTAGGGGCGAACACCGGGGAGCTGTTTTTT; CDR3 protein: CASSLLGANTGELFF
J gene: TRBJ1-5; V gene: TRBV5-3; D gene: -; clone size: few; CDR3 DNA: TGTGCCCCCCAGGGTCATGGCGACCGGAGCAATCAGCCCCAGCATTTT; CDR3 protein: CAPQGHGDRSNQPQHF
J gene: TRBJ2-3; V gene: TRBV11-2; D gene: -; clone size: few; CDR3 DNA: TGTGCCAGCAGCTTAGCCGGACTAATGAGCACAGATACGCAGTATTTT; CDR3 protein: CASSLAGLMSTDTQYF
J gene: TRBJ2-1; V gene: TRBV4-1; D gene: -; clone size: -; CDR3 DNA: TGCGCCAGCAGCCAAGACAGGGGTGAGCAGTTCTTC; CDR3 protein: CASSQDRGEQFF
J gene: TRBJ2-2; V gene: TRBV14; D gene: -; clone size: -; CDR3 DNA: TGTGCCAGCAGCCAAGAACAGGCACTCACCGGGGAGCTGTTTTTT; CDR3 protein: CASSQEQALTGELFF
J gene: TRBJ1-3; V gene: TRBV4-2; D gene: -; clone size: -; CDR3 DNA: TGTGCCAGCAGCCCAGCCTCGGGACTCTCGACCTCTGGAAACACCATATATTTT; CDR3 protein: CASSPASGLSTSGNTIYF
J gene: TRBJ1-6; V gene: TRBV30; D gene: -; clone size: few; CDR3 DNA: TGTGCCTGGAGTGACGGCGGGTCCTATTCACCCCTCCACTTT; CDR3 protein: CAWSDGGSYSPLHF
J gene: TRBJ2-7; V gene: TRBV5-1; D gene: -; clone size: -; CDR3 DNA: TGCGCCAGCAGCTTTCAGACACGGTCCTACGAGCAGTACTTC; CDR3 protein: CASSFQTRSYEQYF
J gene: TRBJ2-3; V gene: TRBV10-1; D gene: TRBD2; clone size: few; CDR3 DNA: TGCGCCAGCAGTGAGTCGCACGCTAGCGGGAGGACAGATACGCAGTATTTT; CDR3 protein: CASSESHASGRTDTQYF
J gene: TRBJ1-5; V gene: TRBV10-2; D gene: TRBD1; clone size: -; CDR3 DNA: TGCGCCAGCAGACAGGGGGTTGGCAATCAGCCCCAGCATTTT; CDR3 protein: CASRQGVGNQPQHF
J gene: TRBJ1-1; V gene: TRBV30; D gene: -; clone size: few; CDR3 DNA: TGTGCCTGGAGGGGAGTAGGGTGGGGGAACACTGAAGCTTTCTTT; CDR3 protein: CAWRGVGWGNTEAFF
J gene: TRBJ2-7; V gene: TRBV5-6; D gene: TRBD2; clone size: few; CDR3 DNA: TGTGCCAGCAGCTTGGGGAGTAGCGGGAGTATCTACGAGCAGTACTTC; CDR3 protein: CASSLGSSGSIYEQYF
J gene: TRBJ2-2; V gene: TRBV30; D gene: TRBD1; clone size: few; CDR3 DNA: TGTGCCTGGATCGGGACAGGGGTAACCGGGGAGCTGTTTTTT; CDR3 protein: CAWIGTGVTGELFF
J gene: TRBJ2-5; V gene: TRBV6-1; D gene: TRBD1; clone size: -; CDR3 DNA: TGTGCCAGCAGGAACAGGGGGAAAGAGACCCAGTACTTC; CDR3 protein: CASRNRGKETQYF
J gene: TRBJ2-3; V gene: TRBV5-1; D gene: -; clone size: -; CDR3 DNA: TGCGCCAGCAGCTTGGGGGACTTCACAGATACGCAGTATTTT; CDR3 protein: CASSLGDFTDTQYF
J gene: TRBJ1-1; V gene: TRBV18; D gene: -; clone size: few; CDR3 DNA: TGTGCCAGCTCACCACGTACTCTCCGGGACACTGAAGCTTTCTTT; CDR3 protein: CASSPRTLRDTEAFF
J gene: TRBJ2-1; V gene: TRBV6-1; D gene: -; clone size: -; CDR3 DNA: TGTGCCAGCAGTGAAGTCCCGCGACTGTACAATGAGCAGTTCTTC; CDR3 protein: CASSEVPRLYNEQFF
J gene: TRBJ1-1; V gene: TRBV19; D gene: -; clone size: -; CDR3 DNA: TGTGCCAGTAGTCTCCAGGCCTCGGCGAACACTGAAGCTTTCTTT; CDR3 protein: CASSLQASANTEAFF
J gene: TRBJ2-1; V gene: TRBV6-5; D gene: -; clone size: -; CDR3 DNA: TGTGCCAGCAGTCCCCTTGGGGGGATCCATGAGCAGTTCTTC; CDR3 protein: CASSPLGGIHEQFF
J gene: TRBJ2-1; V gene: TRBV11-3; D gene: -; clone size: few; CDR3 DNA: TGTGCCAGCAGCTTGATTCGGGGGGCTTCCTACAATGAGCAGTTCTTC; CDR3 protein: CASSLIRGASYNEQFF
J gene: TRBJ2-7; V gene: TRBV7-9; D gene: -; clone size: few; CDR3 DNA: TGTGCCAGCAGCTTGGGAGCGGAGGTCTACGAGCAGTACTTC; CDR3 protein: CASSLGAEVYEQYF
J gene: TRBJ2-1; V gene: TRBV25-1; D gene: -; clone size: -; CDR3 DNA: TGTGCCAGCAGTGAATCTGAGAGCTCCTACAATGAGCAGTTCTTC; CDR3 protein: CASSESESSYNEQFF
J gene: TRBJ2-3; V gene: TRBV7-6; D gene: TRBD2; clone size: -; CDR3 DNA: TGTGCCAGCAGCCGTACCGGGACTAGCGTAGATACGCAGTATTTT; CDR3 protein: CASSRTGTSVDTQYF
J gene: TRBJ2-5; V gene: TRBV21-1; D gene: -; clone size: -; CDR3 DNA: TGTGCCAGCAGCCAGCGGGACCCCACGCAAGAGACCCAGTACTTC; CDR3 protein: CASSQRDPTQETQYF
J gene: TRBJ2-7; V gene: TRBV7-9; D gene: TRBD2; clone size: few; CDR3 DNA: TGTGCCAGCAGCTCCCGACTAGCGGGAAACATGTACGAGCAGTACTTC; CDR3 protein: CASSSRLAGNMYEQYF
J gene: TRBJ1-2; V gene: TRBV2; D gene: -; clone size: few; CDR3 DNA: TGTGCCAGCGTGTCCTTTTCAGCTAACTATGGCTACACCTTC; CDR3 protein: CASVSFSANYGYTF
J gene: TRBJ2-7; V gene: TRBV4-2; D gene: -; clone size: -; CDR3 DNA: TGTGCCAGCAGCCCGTTTGAGAGCGTTAGCTCCTACGAGCAGTACTTC; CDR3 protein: CASSPFESVSSYEQYF